Shown below are 19 T cell receptor beta chains from a single sample sequenced in a study of spatial heterogeneity in lung cancer. Noted time point: sample taken at primary tumor resection. Whole RNA from tumor, nontumor lung or frozen PBMC was sequenced unsorted. Each CDR3 protein gets one entry after TCRdb re-called the 5' RACE reads with MiXCR. Here the sample spans roughly 50,000 distinct CDR3 sequences, roughly 7.2% being singletons. The material was PBMCs, obtained at surgery. These receptor sequences come from a female donor with early-stage non-small cell lung cancer.

This clonotype was counted between two and nine times. The chain couples TRBV7-6 to TRBJ2-3, with D possibly being TRBD2 (6 bases). Trimming pared 4 bases from V and 1 base from J, leaving 15 bases between. Germline V gene sequence: CDR1 SGHVS, CDR2 FNYEAQ. The CDR3 consists of 16 residues. CDR3 bases: TGTGCCAGCAGCTCGAGGGGAGGCGGGGGCACAGATACGCAGTATTTT. Its protein product is CASSSRGGGGTDTQYF.

In this sample, this clonotype turned up many times. The J gene is TRBJ2-1, the V gene TRBV15; 8 bases are a match to TRBD2. Trimming removed 0 bases from V and 6 bases from J; junction bases left unmatched: 7. This CDR3 contains 16 residues. Germline CDR1 LNHNV, CDR2 YYDKDF (reference sequence). CDR3 loop: CATSRDYGGAGNEQFF. CDR3 coding DNA: TGTGCCACCAGCAGAGATTACGGGGGGGCCGGCAATGAGCAGTTCTTC.

About this clonotype itself: It may be a read error: a sequence one base away is much more abundant. The chain carries TRBV5-1 and TRBJ2-5, with a tentative D call TRBD2 (5 bases). There are 15 residues in the CDR3. Germline loops: CDR1 SGHRS, CDR2 YFSETQ. The CDR3 loop is CASSLKSSLQETKYF. The DNA of the CDR3 is TGCGCCAGCAGCTTGAAGTCTAGCCTTCAAGAGACCAAGTACTTC.

This clonotype is medium-sized within its sample. This chain joins TRBV9 and TRBJ1-2; D remains unclear. V was clipped by 0 bases and J by 6 bases, with 12 bases between them. The CDR3 is 14 amino acids. Germline CDR1 is SGDLS and CDR2 is YYNGEE. The DNA for the CDR3 is TGTGCCAGCAGCGTAGAGGGCAGAGCTCATGGCTACACCTTC. Its protein is CASSVEGRAHGYTF.

This clonotype was observed many times. The CDR3 nucleotides are TGTGCCAGCAGCTTTTGGGACAGGGAGTACACTGAAGCTTTCTTT. Residues: CASSFWDREYTEAFF. The chain combines TRBV5-6 with TRBJ1-1; 9 nucleotides agree with TRBD1. The trim removed 2 bases at V and 3 bases at J, leaving 5 bases unmatched. Germline assignment: CDR1 SGHDT and CDR2 YYEEEE. CDR3 length: 15 residues.

This clonotype was seen at least ten times. This rearrangement joins TRBV7-9 to TRBJ2-7; TRBD1 is a possible D gene (5 bases). The CDR3 runs to 15 residues. V was shortened by 4 bases and J by 0 bases, with 13 bases between the two germline ends. Per germline, CDR1 SEHNR and CDR2 FQNEAQ (reference sequence). The CDR3: CASSSRVPDSYEQYF. CDR3 bases: TGTGCCAGCAGCTCCAGGGTGCCCGACTCCTACGAGCAGTACTTC. The variable domain in full, with the rest retrieved from reference TRBV7-9 and TRBJ2-7, is DTGVSQNPRHKITKRGQNVTFRCDPISEHNRLYWYRQTLGQGPEFLTYFQNEAQLEKSRLLSDRFSAERPKGSFSTLEIQRTEQGDSAMYLCASSSRVPDSYEQYFGPGTRLTVT.

This clonotype was seen a handful of times. The chain combines TRBV4-1 with TRBJ2-1, with 9 bases fitting TRBD1. V shed 3 bases and J 9 bases; nucleotides not matched to a gene: 12. Germline V lookup: CDR1 MGHRA, CDR2 YSYEKL. The CDR3 has 16 amino acids. The CDR3 nucleotides are TGCGCCAGCAGCCAGGAAACCGGGACAGGGTATCCTGAGCAGTTCTTC. This sequence encodes CASSQETGTGYPEQFF.

In its sample, this clonotype was seen a few times. V usage is TRBV28 and J usage is TRBJ2-2; 9 bases are a match to TRBD2. Germline V gene sequence: CDR1 MDHEN, CDR2 SYDVKM. Trimming removed 6 bases from V and 5 bases from J; junction bases left unmatched: 10. The CDR3 has 16 residues. The CDR3 loop is CASSPAGGSGTGELFF. CDR3 sequence (DNA): TGTGCCAGCAGCCCAGCGGGGGGCTCAGGAACCGGGGAGCTGTTTTTT.

This chain joins TRBV18 and TRBJ1-2; no definite D call. Trimming left V 0 bases short and J 1 base short, with 6 bases between. Germline V gives CDR1 KGHSH, CDR2 LQKENI. This CDR3 spans 14 amino acids. The CDR3 region is CASSPPAVNYGYTF. The CDR3 nucleotides read TGTGCCAGCTCACCACCGGCAGTTAACTATGGCTACACCTTC.

This clonotype was counted only a few times. This chain uses TRBV9 with TRBJ1-1; the match to TRBD1 covers 7 bases. Germline-derived CDR1 and CDR2 are SGDLS and YYNGEE. This CDR3 is 17 amino acids long. Trimming took 1 base from V and 4 from J; bases not matched to a gene: 13. Here the CDR3 DNA reads TGTGCCAGCAGCGTAAGACAGGGCCCCCCCTATCGCACTGAAGCTTTCTTT. It codes for CASSVRQGPPYRTEAFF.

This clonotype was recorded a few times. The chain carries TRBV5-5 and TRBJ1-5; 10 bases match TRBD1. Germline-derived CDR1 and CDR2 are SGHKS and YYEKEE (reference sequence). Trimming took 0 bases from V and 11 from J; bases not matched to a gene: 8. The CDR3 spans 15 residues. CDR3 sequence: CASSLAGTGEWSQHF. In nucleotides, the CDR3 is TGTGCCAGCAGCTTGGCCGGGACAGGGGAATGGTCCCAGCATTTT.

In this sample, this clonotype turned up a few times. This chain connects TRBV7-9 to TRBJ1-4; 7 nucleotides align to TRBD1. CDR1 is SEHNR, CDR2 FQNEAQ, per germline (reference sequence). With V trimmed by 4 bases and J by 5 bases, 7 bases remained unmatched. The CDR3 contains 15 residues. CDR3 DNA sequence: TGTGCCAGCAGCTCAAGGGACAGCCAAAATGAAAAACTGTTTTTT. Its protein product is CASSSRDSQNEKLFF.

The sample holds many counts of this clonotype. The V and J genes are TRBV5-5 and TRBJ1-1, with D unresolved. Germline values: CDR1 SGHKS, CDR2 YYEKEE (reference sequence). This CDR3 is 13 amino acids long. V lost 2 bases and J lost 1, with 6 bases in between. The CDR3 DNA reads as TGTGCCAGCAGCTTTTCCGGGAACACTGAAGCTTTCTTT. Protein sequence: CASSFSGNTEAFF.

There are a few counts of this clonotype. The chain is built from TRBV6-5 and TRBJ2-3; 7 bases match TRBD1. V was clipped by 9 bases and J by 3 bases; unmatched bases: 3. This CDR3 has 12 amino acids. Germline loops: CDR1 MNHEY, CDR2 SVGAGI. In DNA, the CDR3 is TGTGCCAGTAGACAGGGAACAGATACGCAGTATTTT. This codes for CASRQGTDTQYF.

The sample holds a few counts of this clonotype. The chain employs TRBV6-2 or TRBV6-3 and TRBJ1-5; 7 bases map to TRBD1. Looked up from germline, CDR1 is MNHEY and CDR2 is SVGEGT. This CDR3 contains 12 residues. The V segment lost 8 bases and the J segment 4 bases; nucleotides outside the gene matches: 2. The CDR3 coding sequence is TGTGCCAGCGGGACAGTTAATCAGCCCCAGCATTTT. It translates to CASGTVNQPQHF.

V is TRBV20-1 and J is TRBJ2-7; 8 nucleotides align to TRBD1. With 1 base clipped from V and 3 bases from J, the junction kept 5 bases outside the gene matches. The CDR3 is 14 residues long. CDR1 is DFQATT and CDR2 is SNEGSKA in the germline V gene (reference sequence). The CDR3 is CSARVQGANYEQYF. The DNA of the CDR3 is TGCAGTGCTAGAGTCCAGGGGGCGAACTACGAGCAGTACTTC.

This clonotype occurred a few times. The chain joins TRBV10-3 to TRBJ2-7; 8 bases map to TRBD2. Germline CDR1 is ENHRY and CDR2 is SYGVKD. The CDR3 sequence is 17 residues long. V trimming: 0 bases; J trimming: 1 base; junction bases outside the gene matches: 8. Written as DNA, the CDR3 is TGTGCCATCAGTGAGTCGCCGGGGACTAGAGGATCCTACGAGCAGTACTTC. Its translation: CAISESPGTRGSYEQYF.

This clonotype occurred a few times. V and J are TRBV6-1 and TRBJ2-2; the match to TRBD2 covers 11 bases. Germline V lookup: CDR1 MNHNS, CDR2 SASEGT. The CDR3 has 19 residues. The junction had 11 bases not matched to a gene; V was cut back by 3 bases and J by 2 bases. The CDR3: CASSDQLAGDLLNTGELFF. In DNA form, the CDR3 reads TGTGCCAGCAGTGATCAACTAGCGGGGGACCTACTAAACACCGGGGAGCTGTTTTTT.

The V and J genes are TRBV28 and TRBJ2-7, with 10 bases matching TRBD1. Unmatched junction bases numbered 14, after V lost 6 bases and J lost 0 bases. CDR1 and CDR2 (germline): MDHEN, SYDVKM. The CDR3 covers 18 residues. CDR3 DNA sequence: TGTGCCAGCAGACGACAGGGGGCTAGCCTAATTAGCTCCTACGAGCAGTACTTC. It specifies CASRRQGASLISSYEQYF.